The 2 T cell receptor beta chains below were found in one sample sequenced in a study of blood T cell repertoires in COVID-19. The protocol was immunoSEQ multiplex PCR, while the TCRdb copy is restricted to in-frame clones and leaves out a portion. The table records nearly 80,000 clones, roughly 80% of them present only once. Sequencing input: peripheral blood. These receptors were obtained from a woman in her sixties or seventies with acute or convalescent COVID-19.

The V call is TRBV6-6, the J call TRBJ1-5, with 11 bases fitting TRBD1. This CDR3 contains 17 residues. V dropped 5 bases and J dropped 1; count of bases not matched to a gene: 7. Germline V lookup: CDR1 MNHNY, CDR2 SVGAGI (reference sequence). The CDR3 sequence is CASSPIGTGGSNQPQHF. The CDR3 DNA reads as TGTGCCAGCAGTCCAATCGGGACAGGGGGGAGCAATCAGCCCCAGCATTTT.

This chain links TRBV4-1 with TRBJ1-2; D is possibly TRBD1 (6 bases). Germline V CDR1 and CDR2: MGHRA, YSYEKL. The ends were cut back, 1 base at V and 4 bases at J, with 7 bases in the middle. The length of the CDR3 is 13 residues. The DNA for the CDR3 is TGCGCCAGCAGCCAAGGGACAGTCTATGGCTACACCTTC. Its translation: CASSQGTVYGYTF.